This T cell receptor beta chain appears in the sequencing data of a study of T cell responses to AZD1222 COVID-19 vaccine. Trimming removed 6 bases from V and 1 base from J; junction bases left unmatched: 4. The CDR3 contains 14 residues. The V gene's germline CDR1 is MNHEY and CDR2 SMNVEV (reference sequence). Details on this clone: Its specificity is not known.

Study-wide results and limits: Baseline testing showed seropositivity in only six AZD1222 recipients.

Profiling relied on immunoSEQ multiplex PCR, and the TCRdb table lists in-frame clones only, not all of them. The sample lists over 100,000 clones, 87% occurring once. V usage is TRBV27 and J usage is TRBJ1-1, with TRBD1 matching over 8 bases. This material consisted of peripheral blood, taken 28 days after the second AZD1222 dose. This clonotype was sampled from an adult who received the AZD1222 COVID-19 vaccine. The CDR3 protein is CASRKGTGNTEAFF. Written as DNA, the CDR3 is TGTGCCAGCAGAAAGGGGACAGGGAACACTGAAGCTTTCTTT.